This record concerns one T cell receptor (beta chain) sequence. This clonotype was recorded many times. This clone's antigen is unknown. No clone much larger than this one lies a single base away; base qualities are absent. TCRdb records Illumina HiSeq 2500 as the sequencer. TCR beta libraries were prepared by quantitative 5'-RACE with molecular barcodes. The original pipeline was this. To identify disease-linked TCR variants, a new computational method was used, one built on a probabilistic model of VDJ rearrangement. TCRdb redid the processing of the public reads, applying fastp at Q25 and MiXCR, and retained in-frame beta chains. Each entry is one CDR3 protein sequence, shown with its most common DNA and genes. The V and J calls, along with clone size, are taken from TCRdb and not from the paper's own processing. The sample records about 35,000 distinct CDR3 sequences, less than 4% of which are singletons. The top ten hold under 3.5% of the sample.

This entry belongs to a study of CD8 T cells in ankylosing spondylitis (dated by TCRdb to the late 2010s). Describing the broader study: T cell receptor beta repertoires were profiled in healthy donors and ankylosing spondylitis patients so that disease-linked TCR variants could be found. Peripheral blood samples were taken, and synovial fluid was additionally collected from ankylosing spondylitis patients. The whole study cohort included under 140 healthy donors and 25 or so ankylosing spondylitis patients.

Overall results and qualifications from the work: Some motif variants were previously reported in synovial fluid and blood of reactive arthritis patients, suggesting common disease-initiation mechanisms. The disease-linked clones were reported as significantly enriched in matched synovial fluid samples from ankylosing spondylitis patients. Blood from ankylosing spondylitis patients appeared to be characterized by a TCR beta motif made up of about 8 highly homologous amino acid variants. The disease-linked clones showed a CD8+ phenotype and occurred at relatively low frequencies in peripheral blood.

CDR1 and CDR2 are drawn from the germline V gene: SGDLS, YYNGEE. The CDR3 starts with the cysteine, ends with the phenylalanine, and has 16 residues. CDR3 DNA only is kept here, 48 bases in frame from base 1. V is reduced by 0 bases and J by 4 bases, leaving a spacing of 14 bases between them. Sequencing was carried out using blood, either unsorted or a sorted T cell fraction (not recorded which). This receptor was identified in a male donor with ankylosing spondylitis or in good health (not recorded which). The chain links TRBV9 with TRBJ2-1; TRBD1 is perhaps the D gene, given 6 matching bases. The sequence in DNA is TGTGCCAGCAGCGTAGACCCCGGCAGGGGTTACAATGAGCAGTTCTTC. Its translation reads: CASSVDPGRGYNEQFF.